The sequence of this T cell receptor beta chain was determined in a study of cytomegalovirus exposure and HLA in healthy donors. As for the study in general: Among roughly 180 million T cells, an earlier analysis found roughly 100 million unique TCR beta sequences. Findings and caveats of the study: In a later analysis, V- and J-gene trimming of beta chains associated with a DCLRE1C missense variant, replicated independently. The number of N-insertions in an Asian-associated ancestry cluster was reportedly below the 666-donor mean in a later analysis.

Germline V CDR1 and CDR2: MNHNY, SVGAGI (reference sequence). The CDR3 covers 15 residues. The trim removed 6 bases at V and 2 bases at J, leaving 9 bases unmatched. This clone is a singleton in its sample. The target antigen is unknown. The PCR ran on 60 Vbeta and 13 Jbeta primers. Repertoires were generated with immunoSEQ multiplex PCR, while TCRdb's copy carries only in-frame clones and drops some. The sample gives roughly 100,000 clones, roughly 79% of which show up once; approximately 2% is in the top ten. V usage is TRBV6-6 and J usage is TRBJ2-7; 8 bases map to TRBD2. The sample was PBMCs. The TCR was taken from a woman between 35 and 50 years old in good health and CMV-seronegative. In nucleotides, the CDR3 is TGTGCCAGCAGGAATAGCGGGGCGGGGGCCTACGAGCAGTACTTC. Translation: CASRNSGAGAYEQYF.